A selection of T cell receptor beta chains follows, all from one sample in a study of OX40 agonist ivuxolimab in advanced cancers. Using immunoSEQ multiplex PCR, the repertoire was profiled, and TCRdb retains in-frame clones only, with some absent. The sample shows some 69,000 clones, around four fifths of them seen only once. The input for sequencing was CD4+ or CD8+ T cells sorted from blood, taken in a trial of the OX40 agonist ivuxolimab. The receptors originated from an adult with an advanced solid tumor such as melanoma, head and neck, liver or kidney cancer. Each CDR3 is given with its conserved first and last residue. The order of the fields is V gene, D gene, J gene, clone size, CDR3 protein, CDR3 DNA. A D gene is named only where the DNA matches it firmly. Clone size is shown for a subset of rows, as once, few, many or a class of expanded clone.

v_call: TRBV19
d_call: .
j_call: TRBJ2-5
clone_size: .
cdr3_aa: CASSMAYKKYQETQYF
cdr3_nt: TGTGCCAGTAGTATGGCCTACAAGAAGTACCAAGAGACCCAGTACTTC

v_call: TRBV7-2
d_call: TRBD2
j_call: TRBJ2-1
clone_size: .
cdr3_aa: CASSSGLAGGYNEQFF
cdr3_nt: TGTGCCAGCAGCTCCGGACTAGCGGGGGGGTACAATGAGCAGTTCTTC

v_call: TRBV7-2
d_call: TRBD1
j_call: TRBJ1-2
clone_size: .
cdr3_aa: CASSLGTGNYGYTF
cdr3_nt: TGTGCCAGCAGCTTAGGGACAGGGAACTATGGCTACACCTTC

v_call: TRBV6-5
d_call: TRBD1
j_call: TRBJ1-1
clone_size: .
cdr3_aa: CASSYRQGAEAFF
cdr3_nt: TGTGCCAGCAGTTACCGACAGGGCGCTGAAGCTTTCTTT

v_call: TRBV2
d_call: .
j_call: TRBJ1-4
clone_size: .
cdr3_aa: CASIRTLTNEKLFF
cdr3_nt: TGTGCCAGCATCCGGACTTTAACTAATGAAAAACTGTTTTTT

v_call: TRBV5-6
d_call: .
j_call: TRBJ1-5
clone_size: .
cdr3_aa: CASSLSDRENQPQHF
cdr3_nt: TGTGCCAGCAGCTTGTCAGATAGGGAAAATCAGCCCCAGCATTTT

v_call: TRBV5-1
d_call: TRBD1
j_call: TRBJ2-5
clone_size: once
cdr3_aa: CASSGGTGHQETQYF
cdr3_nt: TGCGCCAGCAGCGGGGGGACAGGGCACCAAGAGACCCAGTACTTC

v_call: TRBV11-2
d_call: .
j_call: TRBJ2-5
clone_size: .
cdr3_aa: CASSLRGQETQYF
cdr3_nt: TGTGCCAGCAGCTTAAGGGGCCAAGAGACCCAGTACTTC

v_call: TRBV19
d_call: .
j_call: TRBJ2-2
clone_size: .
cdr3_aa: CASSILRGSQTGELFF
cdr3_nt: TGTGCCAGTAGTATATTGAGGGGATCCCAAACCGGGGAGCTGTTTTTT

v_call: TRBV5-1
d_call: .
j_call: TRBJ2-3
clone_size: once
cdr3_aa: CASSTPGRGVTQYF
cdr3_nt: TGCGCCAGCAGCACCCCGGGGAGGGGGGTTACGCAGTATTTT

v_call: TRBV11-3
d_call: .
j_call: TRBJ2-7
clone_size: .
cdr3_aa: CASSLSARSHEQYF
cdr3_nt: TGTGCCAGCAGCTTAAGCGCTAGATCCCACGAGCAGTACTTC

v_call: TRBV7-2
d_call: TRBD2
j_call: TRBJ2-1
clone_size: .
cdr3_aa: CASSYRWTSGGAHNEQFF
cdr3_nt: TGTGCCAGCAGCTACCGCTGGACTAGCGGGGGGGCCCACAATGAGCAGTTCTTC

v_call: TRBV27
d_call: .
j_call: TRBJ1-6
clone_size: few
cdr3_aa: CASSSHGAGKPLHF
cdr3_nt: TGTGCCAGCAGTTCGCATGGTGCGGGGAAACCCCTCCACTTT

v_call: TRBV25-1
d_call: TRBD2
j_call: TRBJ2-4
clone_size: once
cdr3_aa: CASSEGLAGVQYF
cdr3_nt: TGTGCCAGCAGTGAAGGTCTAGCGGGGGTACAGTACTTC

v_call: TRBV5-6
d_call: .
j_call: TRBJ1-5
clone_size: .
cdr3_aa: CASSFGQINQPQHF
cdr3_nt: TGTGCCAGCAGCTTTGGCCAGATCAATCAGCCCCAGCATTTT

v_call: TRBV27
d_call: TRBD2
j_call: TRBJ2-5
clone_size: .
cdr3_aa: CASSSGLALTQYF
cdr3_nt: TGTGCCAGCAGTTCCGGACTAGCACTGACCCAGTACTTC

v_call: TRBV6-5
d_call: .
j_call: TRBJ1-5
clone_size: .
cdr3_aa: CASRVSRNQPQHF
cdr3_nt: TGTGCCAGCAGGGTCTCCCGGAATCAGCCCCAGCATTTT